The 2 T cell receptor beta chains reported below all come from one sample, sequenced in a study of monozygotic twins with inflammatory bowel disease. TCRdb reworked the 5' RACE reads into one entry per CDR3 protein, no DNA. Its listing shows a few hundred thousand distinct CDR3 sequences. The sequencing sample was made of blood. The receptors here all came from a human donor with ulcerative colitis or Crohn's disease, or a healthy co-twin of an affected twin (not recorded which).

CDR3 sequence: CATSREGGANYGYTF. The V call is TRBV15, the J call TRBJ1-2; the D call of TRBD1 rests on TCRdb alone, since no DNA is present to check it. Germline lookup yields CDR1 LNHNV and CDR2 YYDKDF (reference sequence). The CDR3 is 15 amino acids.

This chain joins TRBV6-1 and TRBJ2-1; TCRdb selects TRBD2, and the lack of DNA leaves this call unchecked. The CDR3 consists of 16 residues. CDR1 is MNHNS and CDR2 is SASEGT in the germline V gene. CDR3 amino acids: CASSRTAGGKYNEQFF.